Presented here are 12 T cell receptor beta chains from one specimen sequenced in a study of T cell repertoires in cytomegalovirus infection. Which antigens these TCRs recognize remains unknown. TCRdb reprocessed the reads via MiXCR and lists one record per CDR3 protein. The repertoire holds hundreds of thousands of distinct CDR3 sequences, with under 45% as singletons. Sequenced here: cultured PBMCs, sampled from culture after CMV antigen stimulation. All receptors come from a human donor in good health (CMV status not recorded). Some clones in this sample may be carry-over from other donors' samples.

This chain links TRBV5-1 with TRBJ1-4; D not resolved. Trimming cost V 0 bases and J 4 bases, with 7 bases left between them. CDR3 size: 14 residues. In germline, CDR1 is SGHRS, CDR2 YFSETQ. CDR3 sequence (DNA): TGCGCCAGCAGCTTGGCAGGAGATAATGAAAAACTGTTTTTT. Its translation: CASSLAGDNEKLFF.

The V and J genes are TRBV7-6 and TRBJ1-1; possible D gene TRBD1, 6 bases. The V end was cut by 2 bases, the J end by 0 bases, with 16 bases between. Looked up from germline, CDR1 is SGHVS and CDR2 is FNYEAQ. The CDR3 has 17 residues. The CDR3 loop is CASSLLSTGIMNTEAFF. DNA for the CDR3: TGTGCCAGCAGCTTATTGTCGACAGGAATCATGAACACTGAAGCTTTCTTT.

This clonotype showed up just a few times. The V call is TRBV11-2, the J call TRBJ1-1, with 11 nucleotides matching TRBD1. With 4 bases clipped from V and 4 bases from J, the junction kept 5 bases outside the gene matches. The CDR3 is made up of 15 amino acids. The germline gives CDR1 SGHAT, CDR2 FQNNGV. Here the CDR3 DNA reads TGTGCCAGCAGCTCGACCGGGACAGGGGGCACTGAAGCTTTCTTT. It encodes CASSSTGTGGTEAFF. Full variable domain (outside the CDR3, taken from reference TRBV11-2 and TRBJ1-1): EAGVAQSPRYKIIEKRQSVAFWCNPISGHATLYWYQQILGQGPKLLIQFQNNGVVDDSQLPKDRFSAERLKGVDSTLKIQPAKLEDSAVYLCASSSTGTGGTEAFFGQGTRLTVV.

In its sample, this clonotype was seen once. The chain is built from TRBV11-2 and TRBJ1-1, with 7 bases that match TRBD1. CDR1 is SGHAT, CDR2 FQNNGV, per germline. V trimming: 6 bases; J trimming: 1 base; junction bases outside the gene matches: 5. The CDR3 runs to 14 residues. CDR3 sequence: CASRGGGRNTEAFF. The CDR3 coding sequence is TGTGCCAGCAGGGGAGGGGGCCGGAACACTGAAGCTTTCTTT.

The chain links TRBV27 to TRBJ1-1, with D uncertain. Per germline, CDR1 MNHEY and CDR2 SMNVEV (reference sequence). V was clipped by 4 bases and J by 0 bases, with 9 bases between them. The CDR3 has 14 amino acids. The CDR3 DNA sequence: TGTGCCAGCAGTTATGGTCCCATGAACACTGAAGCTTTCTTT. Its translation: CASSYGPMNTEAFF.

This chain joins TRBV28 and TRBJ2-7, with D maybe TRBD1 (6 bases). Germline V CDR1 and CDR2: MDHEN, SYDVKM. Trimming cost V 5 bases and J 6 bases, with 17 bases left between them. CDR3 length: 14 residues. CDR3 sequence: CASSTENRVGEQYF. Here the CDR3 DNA reads TGTGCCAGCAGTACAGAAAACAGGGTTGGCGAGCAGTACTTC.

This clonotype occurred many times. This chain uses TRBV7-8 with TRBJ1-1, with D maybe TRBD1 (5 bases). Germline CDR1 is SGHVS and CDR2 is FQNEAQ. This CDR3 region has 17 residues. The V and J ends lost 3 bases and 7 bases respectively, with 24 bases between them. The CDR3 loop reads CASSFPAGGGVTYEAFF. In DNA form, the CDR3 reads TGTGCCAGCAGCTTCCCCGCGGGGGGGGGGGTCACATATGAAGCTTTCTTT.

This clonotype was counted once. The chain recombines TRBV20-1 with TRBJ2-3; 7 bases are shared with TRBD2. This CDR3 region has 13 residues. After removal of 4 bases from V and 6 bases from J, the junction contained 7 bases not matched to a gene. Germline loops: CDR1 DFQATT, CDR2 SNEGSKA (reference sequence). The CDR3 bases are TGCAGTGCTAACGTCCTGGGAGGGGATACGCAGTATTTT. As protein: CSANVLGGDTQYF.

The chain links TRBV7-8 to TRBJ2-5; D is perhaps TRBD2 (5 bases). The germline V gene has CDR1 SGHVS and CDR2 FQNEAQ. Trimming shortened V by 6 bases and J by 4 bases, and 18 bases separated the two germline ends. This CDR3 comprises 15 residues. In DNA form, the CDR3 reads TGTGCCAGCAGACCTAGTCCCGGGATGCGAGAGACCCAGTACTTC. Its protein is CASRPSPGMRETQYF.

The chain links TRBV5-5 to TRBJ2-4, with 7 bases that match TRBD1. V lost 2 bases and J lost 9; bases outside the gene matches: 11. The CDR3 length is 15 residues. CDR1 SGHKS and CDR2 YYEKEE come from the germline V gene (reference sequence). In DNA form, the CDR3 reads TGTGCCAGCAGCTTTTTTACGACAGGGATTGTCATTCAGTACTTC. Protein sequence: CASSFFTTGIVIQYF.

DNA for the CDR3: TGTGCCAGCAGCTTCACTAGCGGGGCCCAAGAGACCCAGTACTTC. As protein: CASSFTSGAQETQYF. The rearrangement links TRBV7-2 to TRBJ2-5, with 10 bases identical to TRBD2. V gave up 3 bases and J gave up 1 base; unmatched junction bases: 2. CDR3 length: 15 amino acids. Per germline, CDR1 SGHTA and CDR2 FQGNSA.

This clonotype was detected only a few times. The CDR3 coding sequence is TGTGCCAGCAGACAAGGGCTGACGGAAAACATTCAGTACTTC. This sequence encodes CASRQGLTENIQYF. This chain uses TRBV28 with TRBJ2-4; D gene unclear. The CDR3 extends over 14 amino acids. Germline-derived CDR1 and CDR2 are MDHEN and SYDVKM. V was cut by 6 bases and J by 5 bases, with 14 bases left in between. Looking up the rest from reference TRBV28 and TRBJ2-4 gives the full variable domain: DVKVTQSSRYLVKRTGEKVFLECVQDMDHENMFWYRQDPGLGLRLIYFSYDVKMKEKGDIPEGYSVSREKKERFSLILESASTNQTSMYLCASRQGLTENIQYFGAGTRLSVL.